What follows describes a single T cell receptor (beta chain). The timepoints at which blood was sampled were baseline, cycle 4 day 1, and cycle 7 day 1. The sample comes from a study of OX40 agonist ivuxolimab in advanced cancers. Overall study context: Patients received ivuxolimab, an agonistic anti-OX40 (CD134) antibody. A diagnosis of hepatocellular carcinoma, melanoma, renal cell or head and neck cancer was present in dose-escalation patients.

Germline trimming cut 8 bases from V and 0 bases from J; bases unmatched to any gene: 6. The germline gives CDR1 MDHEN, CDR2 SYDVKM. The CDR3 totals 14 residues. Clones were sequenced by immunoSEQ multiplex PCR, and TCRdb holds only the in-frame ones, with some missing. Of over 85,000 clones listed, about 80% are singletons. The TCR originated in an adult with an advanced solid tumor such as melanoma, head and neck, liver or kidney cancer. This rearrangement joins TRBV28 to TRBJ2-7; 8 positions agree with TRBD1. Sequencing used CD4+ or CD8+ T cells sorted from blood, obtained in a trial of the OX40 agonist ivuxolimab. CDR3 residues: CASLGDRTSYEQYF. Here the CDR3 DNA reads TGTGCCAGCTTGGGGGACAGGACCTCCTACGAGCAGTACTTC. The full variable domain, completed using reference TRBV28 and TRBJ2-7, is DVKVTQSSRYLVKRTGEKVFLECVQDMDHENMFWYRQDPGLGLRLIYFSYDVKMKEKGDIPEGYSVSREKKERFSLILESASTNQTSMYLCASLGDRTSYEQYFGPGTRLTVT.